These 8 T cell receptor beta chains originate from one sample sequenced in a study of high-grade serous ovarian cancer treatment subgroups. The tumor samples were collected prior to definitive surgery or chemotherapy. Clones were read by immunoSEQ multiplex PCR, and TCRdb kept only the in-frame ones, dropping some. The table has approximately 36,000 clones, approximately 81% seen once. The sequencing sample was made of tumor tissue. These receptors all stem from a human donor with high-grade serous ovarian cancer.

This clone was recorded only once. This chain links TRBV27 with TRBJ2-1, with 9 bases aligning to TRBD2. The V gene's germline CDR1 is MNHEY and CDR2 SMNVEV (reference sequence). The V gene end was trimmed by 5 bases and the J gene end by 0 bases; junction bases not matched to a gene: 2. The CDR3 spans 15 residues. This CDR3 reads CASSASGNSYNEQFF. The CDR3 DNA sequence: TGTGCCAGCAGTGCTAGCGGGAACTCCTACAATGAGCAGTTCTTC.

The chain recombines TRBV5-1 with TRBJ2-5, with a possible D match to TRBD1 (6 bases). The CDR3 covers 14 residues. Trimming shortened V by 0 bases and J by 1 base, and 7 bases separated the two germline ends. The germline CDR1 and CDR2 sequences are SGHRS and YFSETQ. CDR3 region: CASSLGTVQETQYF. Here the CDR3 DNA reads TGCGCCAGCAGCTTGGGGACAGTCCAAGAGACCCAGTACTTC.

The gene calls are TRBV18 and TRBJ2-1; 8 bases are shared with TRBD1. CDR1 KGHSH and CDR2 LQKENI come from the germline V gene. The CDR3 is 13 residues long. V lost 9 bases and J lost 5; bases outside the gene matches: 6. The CDR3 loop reads CASDRGAHNEQFF. In nucleotides, the CDR3 is TGTGCCAGTGACAGGGGTGCTCACAATGAGCAGTTCTTC. Supplemented by reference TRBV18 and TRBJ2-1, the full variable domain reads NAGVMQNPRHLVRRRGQEARLRCSPMKGHSHVYWYRQLPEEGLKFMVYLQKENIIDESGMPKERFSAEFPKEGPSILRIQQVVRGDSAAYFCASDRGAHNEQFFGPGTRLTVL.

CDR3 nucleotide sequence: TGTGCCAGCAGGAGTACCAGCGGCCTCTCCTACGAGCAGTACTTC. It codes for CASRSTSGLSYEQYF. The rearrangement links TRBV6-1 to TRBJ2-7, with D perhaps matching TRBD2 (5 bases). CDR3 length: 15 amino acids. V lost 6 bases to trimming and J lost 0 bases, with 15 bases between them. CDR1 is MNHNS, CDR2 SASEGT, per germline.

The chain carries TRBV29-1 and TRBJ2-3, with TRBD2 matching 14 bases. With 7 bases clipped from V and 0 bases from J, the junction kept 9 bases outside the gene matches. The CDR3 extends over 17 amino acids. CDR1 is SQVTM and CDR2 is ANQGSEA in the germline V gene. CDR3 nucleotides: TGCAGCGCCGTGACTAGCGGGAGGGCTCCTAGCACAGATACGCAGTATTTT. Translating gives CSAVTSGRAPSTDTQYF.

The chain is built from TRBV5-4 and TRBJ2-3; 9 bases are a match to TRBD2. Trimming took 0 bases from V and 14 from J; bases not matched to a gene: 10. The CDR3 length is 14 residues. Germline V lookup: CDR1 SGHNT, CDR2 YYREEE (reference sequence). This chain's CDR3 is CASSLAPSGRTRYF. Written as DNA, the CDR3 is TGTGCCAGCAGCTTGGCCCCCAGCGGGAGGACCCGGTATTTT.

The genes are TRBV7-2 and TRBJ2-5; either TRBD1 or TRBD2 may supply D (6 bases each). Germline CDR1 is SGHTA and CDR2 is FQGNSA. The V and J ends lost 5 bases and 5 bases respectively, with 21 bases between them. The CDR3 has 16 residues. The CDR3 loop is CASSPRGDLQGETQYF. The DNA of the CDR3 is TGTGCCAGCAGCCCAAGGGGGGACCTTCAGGGGGAGACCCAGTACTTC.

The chain employs TRBV2 and TRBJ2-1, with D hard to call. The germline V and J ends were trimmed by 9 bases and 7 bases, with 16 bases remaining between them. Germline lookup yields CDR1 SNHLY and CDR2 FYNNEI. The CDR3 sequence is 13 residues long. The CDR3 DNA is TGTGCCAGTTCCTTGGAGCGTTTTAATGAGCAGTTCTTC. Its translation: CASSLERFNEQFF.